The subject of this entry is one TCR beta chain. Germline V gene data show CDR1 as LNHDA and CDR2 as SQIVND (reference sequence). This CDR3 region has 13 residues. V was pared by 6 bases and J by 6 bases, with 14 bases between. Profiling relied on immunoSEQ multiplex PCR, and the TCRdb table lists in-frame clones only, not all of them. This table has some 75,000 clones, under 90% appearing once. This specimen belongs to a study of T cell clones after liver transplantation. As for the study in general: TCRbeta sequencing after a pre-transplant mixed lymphocyte reaction identified graft-donor-reactive clones, later tracked in post-transplant blood.

This clonotype originated in a human donor who received a liver transplant. The rearrangement links TRBV19 to TRBJ1-1; D may be TRBD1 (5 bases). The material sequenced was CD4+ T cells from blood, taken before liver transplant. The CDR3 coding sequence is TGTGCCAGTAGACAACCAGGGAGCGCTGAAGCTTTCTTT. This translates into CASRQPGSAEAFF. The entire variable domain, with the rest obtained from reference TRBV19 and TRBJ1-1, is as follows: DGGITQSPKYLFRKEGQNVTLSCEQNLNHDAMYWYRQDPGQGLRLIYYSQIVNDFQKGDIAEGYSVSREKKESFPLTVTSAQKNPTAFYLCASRQPGSAEAFFGQGTRLTVV.